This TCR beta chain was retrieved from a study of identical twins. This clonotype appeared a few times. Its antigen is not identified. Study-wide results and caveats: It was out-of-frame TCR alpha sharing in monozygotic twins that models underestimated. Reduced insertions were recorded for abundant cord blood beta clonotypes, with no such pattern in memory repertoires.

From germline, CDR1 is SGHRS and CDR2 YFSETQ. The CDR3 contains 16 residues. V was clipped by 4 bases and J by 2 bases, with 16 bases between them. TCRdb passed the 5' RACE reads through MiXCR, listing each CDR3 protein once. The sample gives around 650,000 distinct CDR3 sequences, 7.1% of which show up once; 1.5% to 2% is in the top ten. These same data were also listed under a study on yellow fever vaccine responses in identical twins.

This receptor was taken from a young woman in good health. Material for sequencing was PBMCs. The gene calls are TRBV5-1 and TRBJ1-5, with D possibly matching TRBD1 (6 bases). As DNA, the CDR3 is TGCGCCAGCAGCGGGAGGAGGGGGAACGGCAATCAGCCCCAGCATTTT. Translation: CASSGRRGNGNQPQHF.